This TCR beta chain stems from a study of OX40 agonist ivuxolimab in advanced cancers. Looking at the study overall: Ivuxolimab, an antibody acting as an agonist of OX40 (CD134), was used to treat patients. Dose-escalation patients suffered from hepatocellular carcinoma, melanoma, renal cell or head and neck cancer.

Produced via immunoSEQ multiplex PCR; TCRdb's table is partial and in-frame only. The sample lists roughly 80,000 clones; 86% were seen once. Deletions cut 2 bases from V and 0 bases from J, with 11 bases between. The length of the CDR3 is 16 residues. Germline CDR1 is MNHNY and CDR2 is SVGAGI (reference sequence). The genes are TRBV6-6 and TRBJ1-3, with no clear D. The source of this sequence is an adult with an advanced solid tumor such as melanoma, head and neck, liver or kidney cancer. Sample: CD4+ or CD8+ T cells sorted from blood, taken in a trial of the OX40 agonist ivuxolimab. The DNA of the CDR3 is TGTGCCAGCAGTTACGGAAGAGAAAGCTCTGGAAACACCATATATTTT. It translates to CASSYGRESSGNTIYF.